What follows is one TCR beta chain and its context. Its antigen is not known. The data were taken from a study of cytomegalovirus exposure and HLA in healthy donors. 60 Vbeta and 13 Jbeta primers were used in PCR. Sequencing used immunoSEQ multiplex PCR; TCRdb keeps in-frame clones, though not all of them. The sample carries roughly 120,000 clones, just under 75% recorded once. The study's findings and limits: Excluded were some V segments that proved indistinguishable, including TRBV6-2 and TRBV6-3. Most subjects had HLA-A and HLA-B alleles reportedly predicted accurately by TCR beta sequences. Across donors, presence/absence analyses took sequencing depth to be roughly uniform. Some TCR beta chains (roughly 160 of them) were listed as cytomegalovirus-associated.

Trimming removed 4 bases at V and 2 bases at J, with 6 bases between. CDR1 SGDLS and CDR2 YYNGEE come from the germline V gene. This CDR3 contains 12 residues. V usage is TRBV9 and J usage is TRBJ2-5, with D unclear. The material sequenced was PBMCs. The origin of this receptor is a man in his sixties in good health and CMV-seropositive. The DNA for the CDR3 is TGTGCCAGCAGCCCACAGCAAGAGACCCAGTACTTC. Encoded protein: CASSPQQETQYF. Looking up the rest from reference TRBV9 and TRBJ2-5 gives the full variable domain: DSGVTQTPKHLITATGQRVTLRCSPRSGDLSVYWYQQSLDQGLQFLIQYYNGEERAKGNILERFSAQQFPDLHSELNLSSLELGDSALYFCASSPQQETQYFGPGTRLLVL.